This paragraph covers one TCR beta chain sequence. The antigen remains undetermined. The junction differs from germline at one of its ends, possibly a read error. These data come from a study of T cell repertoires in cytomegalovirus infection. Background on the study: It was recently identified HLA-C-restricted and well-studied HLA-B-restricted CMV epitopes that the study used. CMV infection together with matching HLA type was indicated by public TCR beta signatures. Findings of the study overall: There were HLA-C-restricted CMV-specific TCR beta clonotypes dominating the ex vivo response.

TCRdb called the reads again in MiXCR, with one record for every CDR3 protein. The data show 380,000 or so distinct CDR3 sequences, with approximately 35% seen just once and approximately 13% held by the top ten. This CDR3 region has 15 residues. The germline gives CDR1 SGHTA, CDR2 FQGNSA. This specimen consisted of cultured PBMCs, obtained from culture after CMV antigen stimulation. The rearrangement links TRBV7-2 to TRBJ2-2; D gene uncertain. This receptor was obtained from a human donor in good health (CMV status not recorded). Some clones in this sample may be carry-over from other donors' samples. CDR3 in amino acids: CVSSLMVRGTGELFF. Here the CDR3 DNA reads TGTGTCAGCAGCTTAATGGTCCGAGGCACCGGGGAGCTGTTTTTT.